The entry that follows covers one T cell receptor (beta chain) sequence. What it binds is unknown. TCR beta libraries carry UMIs added by 5'RACE template switching. Following a re-call of the 5' RACE reads, TCRdb has one entry per CDR3 protein and lacks DNA. The listing contains some 340,000 distinct CDR3 sequences. This CDR3 comprises 16 residues. CDR1 is SEHNR, CDR2 FQNEAQ, per germline (reference sequence). This specimen comes from a study of T cells expressing NK-cell markers. Study summary: Beta-chain profiling covered CD3+CD56+NKG2C+, CD3+CD56+NKG2C- and CD3+CD56-NKG2C+ sorted subsets.

Whole-study findings and limits: Certain NKG2C+ T cell clones were expanded, and their HCMV specificity remained unclear. In a few donors, dominant clonotypes made up about 25-60.1% of CD3+CD56-NKG2C+ cells.

Sequencing input: blood T cells: a sorted CD56 or NKG2C T cell subset, CD4+ or CD8+ T cells, or bulk PBMC T cells (not recorded which). This sequence joins TRBV7-9 and TRBJ1-4; lacking DNA, the TRBD1 call made by TCRdb goes unchecked. The origin of this receptor is a man aged 18-75 years in good health. The CDR3 loop reads CASSPPTGTGGGKLFF.